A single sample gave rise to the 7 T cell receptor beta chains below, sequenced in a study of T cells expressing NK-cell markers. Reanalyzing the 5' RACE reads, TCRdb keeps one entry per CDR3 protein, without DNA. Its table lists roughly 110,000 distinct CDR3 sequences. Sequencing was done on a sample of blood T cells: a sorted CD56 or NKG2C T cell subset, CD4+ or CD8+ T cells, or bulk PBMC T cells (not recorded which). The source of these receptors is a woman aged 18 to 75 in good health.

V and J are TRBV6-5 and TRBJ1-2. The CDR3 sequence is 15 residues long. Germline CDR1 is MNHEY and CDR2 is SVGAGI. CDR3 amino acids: CASSFASGGNYGYTF.

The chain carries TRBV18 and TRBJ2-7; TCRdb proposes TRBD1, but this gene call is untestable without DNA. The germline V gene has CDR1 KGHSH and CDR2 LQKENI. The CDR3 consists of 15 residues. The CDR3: CASSPRRQGTYEQYF.

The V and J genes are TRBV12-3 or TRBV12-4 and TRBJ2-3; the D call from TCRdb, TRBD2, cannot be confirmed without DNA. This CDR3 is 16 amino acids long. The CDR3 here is CASSGLAGGPADTQYF.

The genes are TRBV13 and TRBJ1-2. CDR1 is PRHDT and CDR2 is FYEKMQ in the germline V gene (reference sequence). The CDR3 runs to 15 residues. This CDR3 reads CASSRLKLANYGYTF. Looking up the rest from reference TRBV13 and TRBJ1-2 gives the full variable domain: AAGVIQSPRHLIKEKRETATLKCYPIPRHDTVYWYQQGPGQDPQFLISFYEKMQSDKGSIPDRFSAQQFSDYHSELNMSSLELGDSALYFCASSRLKLANYGYTFGSGTRLTVV.

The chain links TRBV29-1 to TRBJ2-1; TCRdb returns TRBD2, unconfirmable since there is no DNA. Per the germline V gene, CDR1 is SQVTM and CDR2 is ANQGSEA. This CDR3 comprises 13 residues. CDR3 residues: CTVRDSSYNEQFF.

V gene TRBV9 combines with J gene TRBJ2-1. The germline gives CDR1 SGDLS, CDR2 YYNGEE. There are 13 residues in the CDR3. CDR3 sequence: CASSVVSGDEQFF.

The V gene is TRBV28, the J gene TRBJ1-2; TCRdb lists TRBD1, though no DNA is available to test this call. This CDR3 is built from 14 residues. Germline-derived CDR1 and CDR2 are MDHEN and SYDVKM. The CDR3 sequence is CASSLAGQFNGYTF.